This T cell receptor (beta chain) was sequenced in a study of sequential checkpoint blockade in melanoma. Study-wide context: Roughly 22 patients had tumor biopsies before treatment and at week 13. Study results and limitations: For nivolumab-first patients, baseline tumor clonality was associated with response. About 30 times likelier clinical benefit followed increased tumor T-cell fraction and clonality.

Sample treatment: randomized to nivolumab then ipilimumab (arm A) or the reverse (arm B). DNA-damaging chemotherapy had not been given to any patient beforehand. Details on this clone: Its antigen is unknown.

The junction had 8 bases not matched to a gene; V was cut back by 4 bases and J by 5 bases. This CDR3 is 16 amino acids long. Germline V lookup: CDR1 SGHRS, CDR2 YFSETQ. Produced via immunoSEQ multiplex PCR; TCRdb's table is partial and in-frame only. This table holds 35,000 to 40,000 clones, 30% to 40% found once. The sequence was collected from a human donor with melanoma. The sequenced sample was tumor tissue (inferred from file names), obtained from a patient given nivolumab and ipilimumab in sequence. This rearrangement joins TRBV5-1 to TRBJ2-2; the match to TRBD1 covers 10 bases. The CDR3 reads CASSPGQGGKTGELFF. CDR3 sequence (DNA): TGCGCCAGCAGCCCTGGACAGGGGGGTAAAACCGGGGAGCTGTTTTTT. Combining the CDR3 with reference TRBV5-1 and TRBJ2-2 gives the whole variable domain KAGVTQTPRYLIKTRGQQVTLSCSPISGHRSVSWYQQTPGQGLQFLFEYFSETQRNKGNFPGRFSGRQFSNSRSEMNVSTLELGDSALYLCASSPGQGGKTGELFFGEGSRLTVL.